This TCR beta chain was sequenced in a study of blood T cell repertoires in COVID-19. Trimming took 0 bases from V and 2 from J; bases not matched to a gene: 1. The germline V gene encodes CDR1 LGHNA and CDR2 YNFKEQ. The CDR3 spans 14 residues. Sequenced by immunoSEQ multiplex PCR; TCRdb stores in-frame clones only, minus some. This repertoire shows 190,000 or so clones, approximately 84% found once; its top ten account for approximately 7.9%. Participants reported their clinical history, and cohort assignment relied on those reports. Two negative PCRs, clearance, or symptom resolution had been documented for recovered Cohort 3 donors.

The chain is built from TRBV4-2 and TRBJ2-7; the match to TRBD1 covers 7 bases. The source is a man between 35 and 55 years old who had recovered from COVID-19. Input material: PBMCs or T cells enriched from blood (not recorded which). CDR3: CASSQERGPYEQYF. The CDR3 DNA is TGTGCCAGCAGCCAAGAGAGGGGGCCCTACGAGCAGTACTTC.